This TCR beta chain comes out of a study of blood T cell repertoires in COVID-19 (dated by TCRdb to about 2020). As for the study more broadly: The collaborator samples originated in the United States, Italy and Spain and spanned the acute and convalescent phases of COVID-19. Where available, HLA class I and class II types were obtained from metadata supplied by the sample provider rather than from assay-based typing. Samples were obtained from the ongoing ImmuneRACE study (first 160 participants) and from over 1,000 subjects provided by 6 global collaborators. The prospective study material was composed of cDNA or gDNA derived from T cells, B-cell-depleted T cells, or PBMCs. The repertoires were made available in a free public database intended to serve as a resource for research on the immune response to SARS-CoV-2. A de-identified subject ID, COVID-19 status, age in years and sex were almost always included in the sample metadata. Subjects who had been exposed to COVID-19, were actively infected with it, or had recovered from it provided the deeply sampled blood TCRbeta repertoires that made up the dataset.

Study-wide conclusions, independent of this receptor: The quantity of clinical and demographic metadata differed by source and by participant and was supplied without curation.

TCRbeta CDR3 regions were amplified from genomic DNA by means of the immunoSEQ Assay, a bias-controlled multiplex PCR. The paper's processing steps were these. The number of nucleated cells in each sample was estimated by amplification of reference gene primers within the assay. Sequence reads were collapsed and filtered to measure the absolute abundance of every unique TCRbeta CDR3 rearrangement. Productive Simpson clonality was computed per sample as the square root of Simpson's diversity index over productive rearrangements. This is the immuneACCESS table as TCRdb keeps it, with only in-frame sequences that have V and J called. A part of the clones is gone; compared with another copy, unresolved V genes explain less than half, and the rest is unexplained. Clone size and V and J calls were adopted from that table, with D and trimming inferred from the DNA. Within this sample are about 60,000 clones, with roughly 90% of them counted one time only. The ten largest clonotypes hold about 4% of the sample.

Collaborating institutions collected whole blood in K2EDTA tubes following their own protocols. For TCRbeta analysis, collaborators shipped samples in one of three forms: frozen whole blood, isolated PBMCs, or DNA extracted from either of those sample types. Turning to this clone: Its antigen remains undetermined. No much larger clone exists at a distance of one base, and base qualities are not known.

Sequenced input: peripheral blood. The receptor's source is a man aged 70 or older with acute or convalescent COVID-19.

DNA sequence: TGTGCCAGCAGTGTCCCCGGGTCGCTAGGAGGGGAAAAACTGTTTTTT. It translates as CASSVPGSLGGEKLFF. The rearrangement joined TRBV6-6 to TRBJ1-4, with the D gene not clear enough to name. Trimming takes 5 bases from V and 8 bases from J, and the germline ends sit 21 bases apart. Inclusive of the bounding cysteine and phenylalanine, the CDR3 is 16 residues long. The retained sequence is limited to the CDR3, 48 bases, with the frame set at the first base. CDR1 and CDR2 were assigned from the germline V gene (reference sequence) as MNHNY and SVGAGI.